The present TCR beta chain was sequenced within a study of cytomegalovirus exposure and HLA in healthy donors (dated by TCRdb to 2017 to 2019). With regard to the full study: An earlier analysis of more than 550 of the donors reported approximately 280 Gb of sequence data and approximately 120 million unique TCR beta sequences obtained from some 170 million T cells. An early release that covered approximately 600 HLA-typed donors contained approximately 300 gigabases of sequencing data and roughly 84 million unique TCR sequences. The genetic ancestry cluster associated with self-reported Caucasian donors included approximately 85% of the roughly 390 genotyped donors. The study aimed to test whether signatures of past pathogen exposure could be identified by cataloging public T cell receptors. The study used immunosequencing to profile the T cell repertoires of approximately 630 subjects and linked those repertoires to cytomegalovirus serostatus. Along with the approximately 600-subject first cohort, a separate validation cohort of over a hundred different subjects was used. To predict cytomegalovirus infection status, the study brought together high-throughput TCR immunosequencing, statistical association of individual TCRs with disease status, and machine learning. To study patterns of TCR occurrence, a later analysis re-analyzed previously published TCR beta repertoires from several hundred donors and added high-resolution HLA genotyping. In the later analysis, no new phenotypic data were used to find candidate immune exposures; instead, reliance was placed on TCR beta sequences and their occurrence across donors. In an earlier analysis of several hundred of the donors, high-throughput TCR beta sequencing was used to judge whether each TCR beta V gene segment behaved as functional or pseudogenic. Alongside the repertoire data, information on donor age, sex, ethnicity and CMV serostatus was compiled. A later genetic analysis took genome-wide SNP genotypes for 398 of the 666 donors and used that subset as a discovery cohort. All discovery cohort repertoires had been generated using a single sequencing platform. HLA typing included class I and class II loci at four-digit resolution. Typing coverage varied by locus: 629-630 donors for A, B, C, DRB1 and DQB1; approximately 500 for DQA1; nearly 610 for DPA1; roughly 470 for DPB1. Because of strong linkage in the cohort, a handful of DR-DQ haplotypes were treated as single units for association and clustering. Among under 450 genotyped donors of the cohort, an average of about 240,000 unique TCR beta nucleotide sequences were sequenced per donor, approximately 20% of them non-productive.

Results the study describes overall, beyond this receptor: A further reported finding was that TCR beta sequences accurately predicted the HLA-A and HLA-B alleles for most subjects in the first cohort. In this cohort, only TCR beta chains were sequenced, and detectable features were limited by the absence of alpha or paired-chain data. Linkage disequilibrium might explain the correlated functional status among segregating V segments, but an unknown experimental factor could not be ruled out. A cluster of highly shared sequence variants was judged likely to be a technical artifact of the sequencing pipeline. In a later analysis, TCR association rates were found to vary across HLA loci, with the most associated TCRs seen for DRB1 alleles and the fewest for HLA-C alleles. In a later analysis, 15,000 to 20,000 TCR beta sequences were associated with specific HLA alleles at a false discovery rate of 0.05. A later analysis found that most CMV-associated TCR beta chains appeared HLA-restricted, with HLA associations seemingly driven largely by CMV exposure. Compared with equally common non-associated chains, HLA-associated TCR beta chains in a later analysis were more clonally expanded and had lower generation probabilities. Because some donors lacked HLA typing at each locus, the association tests relied only on the typed subset. A total of fewer than 200 TCR beta chains were listed by the study as associated with cytomegalovirus. Because counts were too low, roughly 17 rarely observed V segments, including chromosome 9 orphons, were left out of the earlier analysis of some 640 of the donors. The only immune exposure information available for the cohort was CMV serostatus. In vitro tests confirmed that a few of the cytomegalovirus-associated TCR beta chains recognize cytomegalovirus antigens. The authors suggested that the approach could potentially be generalized to other disease states and immunological phenotypes. Roughly uniform sequencing depth across donors was assumed in presence/absence analyses, although this assumption may not hold. In a later analysis, several top co-occurrence clusters were reported to appear linked to parvovirus B19, influenza, CMV and Epstein-Barr virus. In an earlier analysis of 587 of the donors, most TCR beta V segments were observed in productive rearrangements about 87% or about 30% of the time, broadly matching IMGT annotations. Some IMGT-functional V segments, including TRBV6-2 and TRBV6-3, could not be told apart with the 87-base-pair reads, so those segments were excluded. An association between a missense DCLRE1C variant and V-gene and J-gene trimming of TCR beta chains was found in a later genetic analysis and replicated in an independent cohort. When HLA alleles, especially DR and DQ, strongly co-occurred, TCR associations were difficult to assign to individual alleles. In both the original and validation cohorts, the classifier was reported to diagnose cytomegalovirus status with high specificity and sensitivity. Most TCR sequences were observed very rarely across donors, whereas some public TCRs were present in many individuals. In a later genetic analysis, fewer N-insertions in productive TCRs were reported among donors in an Asian-associated ancestry cluster than the roughly 640-donor mean.

Regarding this clone: Its binding antigen is unknown. No per-base quality is available; no much larger clone lies one base away.

CDR1 and CDR2 (SGHVS, FQNEAQ) derive from the germline V gene. V ends up 4 bases short and J 5 bases short, with an unmatched junction base count of 15. The CDR3 measures 17 amino acids from cysteine to phenylalanine. The DNA shown is the 51-base CDR3, in frame from base 1. Library method: the immunoSEQ multiplex PCR assay. For the multiplex PCR, a mixture combining 60 forward primers for TCR Vbeta segments and 13 reverse primers for TCR Jbeta segments was used. The CDR3 region of rearranged TCR beta genes was amplified from genomic DNA by a multiplex PCR assay. On the Illumina HiSeq System, the amplified TCR beta libraries were sequenced as 87-base-pair reads. As for how the authors treated the data: A later analysis counted 75 million to 100 million unique TCR beta chains across the approximately 700 repertoires, and about 10 million of these chains were shared by at least two donors. To remove PCR and sequencing errors, raw reads were error-corrected and collapsed into unique sequences using a nearest-neighbor algorithm that merged closely related sequences. To assign V, D and J gene segments, CDR3 sequences were aligned to IMGT reference sequences. For a sequence to be retained, at least a six-nucleotide match to both a V gene segment and a J gene segment was required. Rearrangements were classified as productive when the CDR3 lacked stop codons and remained in frame with V and J, and all other rearrangements were classified as non-productive. CDR3 was defined by IMGT convention, running from the second conserved V-encoded cysteine to the conserved J-encoded phenylalanine. The earlier analysis of some 540 of the donors excluded any sequence lacking an unambiguous match to a single V gene segment. An earlier analysis of a few hundred of the donors called V segments functional above 56.7% productive rearrangements and segregating when the between-donor standard deviation exceeded 5%. To diagnose cytomegalovirus status from the catalog of TCR beta chain sequences, a statistical classification framework was built. In a later analysis, V and J genes were assigned by comparing TCR nucleotide sequences against IMGT/GENE-DB human TR gene sequences. In a later analysis, CDR3 sequences and most-parsimonious VDJ recombination scenarios were assigned using the TCRdist pipeline. In a later analysis, each TCR beta chain was defined by its CDR3 amino acid sequence together with its V-gene family, and reads lacking a unique V-gene family were excluded. A later analysis removed 592 highly shared, low-generation-probability nucleotide sequences to deal with suspected cross-contamination and a sequencing artifact. In a later analysis, a clonal expansion index for each public chain was calculated from normalized within-repertoire ranks of inferred template counts. In a later analysis, generation probabilities were computed using a VDJ recombination model fitted to out-of-frame rearrangements, and the results were checked against IGoR. A later analysis scored TCR-TCR, TCR-HLA and TCR-CMV co-occurrence with hypergeometric tests, applying a repertoire-size bias correction to TCR pairs. To estimate false discovery rates, a later analysis permuted the HLA or CMV assignments 20 times. In a later analysis, co-occurring TCRs were grouped using DBSCAN, and TCRdist sequence similarity was added for clustering within HLA-allele-positive subsets. Repertoires with fewer than 30,000 or more than 120,000 public chains, plus five repertoires with anomalous nucleotide sharing, were excluded from co-occurrence clustering. Here the immuneACCESS table is served through TCRdb, limited to in-frame sequences with V and J called. Missing clones are a known gap in these copies; in checked studies unresolved V genes cover under half, and the rest lacks a known reason. V and J calls plus clone size are reproduced from that table; the DNA served to infer D and trimming. For this sample there are roughly 120,000 clones; 79% appear just once. Of the sample, around 4.5% is held by the ten largest clones.

In total, approximately 700 healthy bone marrow donors made up the cohort. Cohort members were all nominally healthy when sampled, although unrecorded immune exposures were likely present. The donor was CMV seropositive and was included in the group of 250 to 300 seropositive cohort members. Each donor provided a peripheral blood sample, and peripheral blood mononuclear cells were used for TCR beta sequencing. The Qiagen DNeasy Blood Extraction Kit was used to extract genomic DNA from the blood cell samples. Input material: PBMCs. The rearranged chain carries TRBV7-8 and TRBJ2-5, with 8 bases matching TRBD1. The sequence came from a young man in good health and CMV-seropositive. Here is the DNA: TGTGCCAGCAGCTCACTAAAGGGGCAGGGGGCCCCGGAGACCCAGTACTTC. Translated, this gives CASSSLKGQGAPETQYF.